This passage covers 17 T cell receptor beta chains from one sample sequenced in a study of blood T cell repertoires in COVID-19. The repertoire was sequenced with immunoSEQ multiplex PCR; TCRdb's copy has only in-frame clones and lacks some. Of over 20,000 clones listed, under 85% are singletons. Sequencing was done on a sample of peripheral blood. The receptors come from a man aged 50-59 years with COVID-19, enrolled during active disease.

The V gene is TRBV24-1, the J gene TRBJ2-3, with D hard to call. Trimming cost V 0 bases and J 8 bases, with 14 bases left between them. This CDR3 region has 15 residues. The germline V gene encodes CDR1 KGHDR and CDR2 SFDVKD. The CDR3 sequence: CATSDLLGSVGTQYF. In nucleotides, the CDR3 is TGTGCCACCAGTGATTTGCTGGGCTCGGTCGGTACGCAGTATTTT.

The rearrangement links TRBV19 to TRBJ1-1; the match to TRBD1 covers 11 bases. The CDR3 is made up of 16 amino acids. Germline V gives CDR1 LNHDA, CDR2 SQIVND (reference sequence). After removal of 6 bases from V and 5 bases from J, the junction contained 11 bases not matched to a gene. CDR3 sequence (DNA): TGTGCCAGTAGCCCTGGACAGGGGGCTGGGAGTACTGAAGCTTTCTTT. This translates into CASSPGQGAGSTEAFF. Full variable domain (rest looked up from reference TRBV19 and TRBJ1-1): DGGITQSPKYLFRKEGQNVTLSCEQNLNHDAMYWYRQDPGQGLRLIYYSQIVNDFQKGDIAEGYSVSREKKESFPLTVTSAQKNPTAFYLCASSPGQGAGSTEAFFGQGTRLTVV.

The V gene is TRBV4-1, the J gene TRBJ1-2; 7 bases fit TRBD1. The length of the CDR3 is 15 residues. Germline CDR1 MGHRA, CDR2 YSYEKL. V gave up 0 bases and J gave up 6 bases; unmatched junction bases: 7. CDR3 sequence: CASSQETSRGNGYTF. The CDR3 nucleotides are TGCGCCAGCAGCCAAGAAACGAGCAGGGGGAATGGCTACACCTTC.

This clone turned up a few times. The rearrangement links TRBV29-1 to TRBJ1-2; 7 nucleotides line up with TRBD1. This CDR3 is built from 14 residues. With V trimmed by 2 bases and J by 8 bases, 11 bases remained unmatched. Germline V CDR1 and CDR2: SQVTM, ANQGSEA. CDR3 sequence reads: CSVEPQGFRFGYTF. Here the CDR3 DNA reads TGCAGCGTTGAACCACAGGGGTTTAGGTTCGGCTACACCTTC.

The chain links TRBV25-1 to TRBJ2-2, with D possibly being TRBD1 (6 bases). Germline lookup yields CDR1 MGHDK and CDR2 SYGVNS. V was cut by 2 bases and J by 7 bases, with 14 bases left in between. The CDR3 runs to 15 residues. The CDR3 coding sequence is TGTGCCAGCAGTGAAAGTCTGGGGGCGGGCGGGGAGCTGTTTTTT. Protein: CASSESLGAGGELFF. Based on the CDR3 plus reference TRBV25-1 and TRBJ2-2, the full variable domain is EADIYQTPRYLVIGTGKKITLECSQTMGHDKMYWYQQDPGMELHLIHYSYGVNSTEKGDLSSESTVSRIRTEHFPLTLESARPSHTSQYLCASSESLGAGGELFFGEGSRLTVL.

This clone appeared a few times. V gene TRBV7-2 combines with J gene TRBJ1-1; TRBD1 agrees at 7 bases. The CDR3 loop spans 15 amino acids. V gave up 3 bases and J gave up 2 bases; unmatched junction bases: 6. Germline lookup yields CDR1 SGHTA and CDR2 FQGNSA. The CDR3 nucleotides read TGTGCCAGCAGCTTTCAGCAGGGGGTTAACACTGAAGCTTTCTTT. This sequence encodes CASSFQQGVNTEAFF.

The rearrangement uses TRBV7-2 and TRBJ2-1; the match to TRBD2 covers 9 bases. V shed 0 bases and J 4 bases; nucleotides not matched to a gene: 10. This CDR3 comprises 18 residues. Germline CDR1 SGHTA, CDR2 FQGNSA. The CDR3, as DNA: TGTGCCAGCAGCTTAGCTGGGGTTAGCGGGAGTGGGTACAATGAGCAGTTCTTC. It encodes CASSLAGVSGSGYNEQFF.

This sequence joins TRBV9 and TRBJ2-1, with 14 nucleotides matching TRBD2. The CDR3 is 17 amino acids. V was pared by 4 bases and J by 10 bases, with 13 bases of the junction left unmatched. Per germline, CDR1 SGDLS and CDR2 YYNGEE. For the CDR3, the DNA is TGTGCCAGCAGCCCCCGGGCGGGGACTAGCGGGAGCTTCGAGCAGTTCTTC. Its protein product is CASSPRAGTSGSFEQFF.

The chain employs TRBV6-1 and TRBJ2-7; 10 nucleotides match TRBD1. Germline CDR1 is MNHNS and CDR2 is SASEGT. With 4 bases clipped from V and 3 bases from J, the junction kept 12 bases outside the gene matches. There are 17 residues in the CDR3. CDR3 in amino acids: CASSAYSGTGEGYEQYF. CDR3 nucleotide sequence: TGTGCCAGCAGTGCCTACTCCGGGACAGGGGAGGGCTACGAGCAGTACTTC.

V gene TRBV11-2 combines with J gene TRBJ1-5; D may be TRBD1 (6 bases). The CDR3 has 14 residues. CDR1 and CDR2 (germline): SGHAT, FQNNGV. V lost 3 bases and J lost 3, with 9 bases in between. In DNA, the CDR3 is TGTGCCAGCAGCTTCCCAGGGGTCAATCAGCCCCAGCATTTT. Encoded protein: CASSFPGVNQPQHF.

This chain uses TRBV27 with TRBJ1-5; 8 bases are shared with TRBD1. Germline CDR1 and CDR2: MNHEY and SMNVEV (reference sequence). The V and J ends lost 5 bases and 6 bases, in that order; junction bases with no gene match: 6. The CDR3 runs to 14 residues. This CDR3 reads CASSLRTGSQPQHF. In DNA, the CDR3 is TGTGCCAGCAGTCTACGGACAGGGAGTCAGCCCCAGCATTTT.

The chain is built from TRBV9 and TRBJ1-2, with TRBD1 matching over 7 bases. The CDR3 contains 14 residues. Trimming removed 6 bases from V and 7 bases from J; junction bases left unmatched: 12. Germline values: CDR1 SGDLS, CDR2 YYNGEE. CDR3 residues: CASNPGTDVSGYTF. DNA for the CDR3: TGTGCCAGCAACCCCGGGACAGACGTTTCTGGCTACACCTTC.

This clone counts as medium-sized (0.01 to 0.1%). J is TRBJ1-1 and V is TRBV14; D remains unclear. CDR1 and CDR2 from the germline V gene are SGHDN and FVKESK. The V gene lost 1 base and the J gene lost 0 bases, with 9 bases spanning the gap. The CDR3 runs to 15 residues. CDR3 coding DNA: TGTGCCAGCAGCCAAGCCCAAGCCATGAACACTGAAGCTTTCTTT. This translates into CASSQAQAMNTEAFF.

The V call is TRBV19, the J call TRBJ1-2; D may be TRBD1 (5 bases). The germline V gene encodes CDR1 LNHDA and CDR2 SQIVND (reference sequence). The CDR3 runs to 14 residues. Trimming cost V 3 bases and J 4 bases, with 12 bases left between them. CDR3 coding DNA: TGTGCCAGTAGTATTGATTCGGGGGTCTATGGCTACACCTTC. This codes for CASSIDSGVYGYTF.

This clone was recorded a few times. The chain employs TRBV6-1 and TRBJ2-7; 11 positions match TRBD2. V dropped 2 bases and J dropped 0; count of bases not matched to a gene: 6. The CDR3 sequence is 17 residues long. From germline, CDR1 is MNHNS and CDR2 SASEGT. The CDR3 DNA follows: TGTGCCAGCAGTGAAACACTAGCGGGGGCCTTCTCCTACGAGCAGTACTTC. Protein product: CASSETLAGAFSYEQYF.

The chain employs TRBV7-9 and TRBJ2-2, with 11 bases matching TRBD1. The V segment lost 5 bases and the J segment 3 bases; nucleotides outside the gene matches: 11. This CDR3 is built from 18 residues. Per germline, CDR1 SEHNR and CDR2 FQNEAQ (reference sequence). The CDR3 DNA reads as TGTGCCAGCAGCCCGAGATTCCGGGACAGGGGGTACACCGGGGAGCTGTTTTTT. Its translation: CASSPRFRDRGYTGELFF.

The chain combines TRBV28 with TRBJ2-7; maybe TRBD2 (5 bases). CDR1 is MDHEN, CDR2 SYDVKM, per germline. The CDR3 spans 13 residues. Trimming took off 8 bases at V and 7 bases at J, with 18 bases between the two ends. The DNA for the CDR3 is TGTGCCAGCGGAATTAATACCTCGGGGGAGCAGTACTTC. It is translated as CASGINTSGEQYF.